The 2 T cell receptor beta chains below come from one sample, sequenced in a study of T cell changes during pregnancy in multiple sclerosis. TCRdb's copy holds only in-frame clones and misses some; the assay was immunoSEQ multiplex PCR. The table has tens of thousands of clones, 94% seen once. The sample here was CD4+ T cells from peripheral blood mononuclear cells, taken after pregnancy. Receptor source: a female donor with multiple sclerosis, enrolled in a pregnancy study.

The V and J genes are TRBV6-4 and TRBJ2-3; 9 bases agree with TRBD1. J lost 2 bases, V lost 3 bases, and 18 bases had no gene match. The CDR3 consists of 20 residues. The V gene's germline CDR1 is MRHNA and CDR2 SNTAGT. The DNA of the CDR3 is TGTGCCAGCAGTGAGGTCCGGGACAGGGTCAACCAATGTCCCACAGATACGCAGTATTTT. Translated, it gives CASSEVRDRVNQCPTDTQYF.

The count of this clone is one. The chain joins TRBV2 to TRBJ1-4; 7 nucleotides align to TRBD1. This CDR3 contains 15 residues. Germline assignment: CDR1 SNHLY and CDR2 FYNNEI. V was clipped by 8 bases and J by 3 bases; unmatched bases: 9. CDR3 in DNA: TGTGCCAGCGTAAAATACGGGACAGCTAATGAAAAACTGTTTTTT. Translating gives CASVKYGTANEKLFF.